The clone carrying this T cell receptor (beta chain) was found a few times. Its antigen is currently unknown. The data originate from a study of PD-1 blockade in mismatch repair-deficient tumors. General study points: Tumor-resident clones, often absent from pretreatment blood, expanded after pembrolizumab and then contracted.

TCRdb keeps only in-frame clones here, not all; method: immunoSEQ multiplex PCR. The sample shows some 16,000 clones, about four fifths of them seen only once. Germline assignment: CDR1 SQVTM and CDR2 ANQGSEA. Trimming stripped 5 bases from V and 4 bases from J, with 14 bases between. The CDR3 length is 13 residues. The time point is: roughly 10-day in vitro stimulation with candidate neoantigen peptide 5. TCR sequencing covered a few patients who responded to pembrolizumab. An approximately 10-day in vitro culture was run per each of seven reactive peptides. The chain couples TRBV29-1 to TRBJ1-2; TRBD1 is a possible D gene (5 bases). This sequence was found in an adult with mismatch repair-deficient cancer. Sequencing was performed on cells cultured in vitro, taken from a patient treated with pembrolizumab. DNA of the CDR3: TGCAGCGTTCGGGACGCCGCTTCCTATGGCTACACCTTC. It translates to CSVRDAASYGYTF.